This T cell receptor beta chain is from a study of identical twins. TCRdb called the 5' RACE reads again in MiXCR, with one record for every CDR3 protein. Here the sample spans some 240,000 distinct CDR3 sequences, approximately 8.6% being singletons. V shed 6 bases and J shed 4 bases, with 12 bases lying between them. This CDR3 has 12 residues. Germline CDR1 SQVTM, CDR2 ANQGSEA. These data were likewise used in another study, on yellow fever vaccine responses in identical twins.

This TCR came from a woman aged 18-29 years in good health. V and J are TRBV29-1 and TRBJ1-1; D is ambiguous. Sequencing used CD8+ T cells sorted from blood. DNA for the CDR3: TGCAGCGTCGTAGGATTGAGCACTGAAGCTTTCTTT. Amino acids: CSVVGLSTEAFF.